These 23 T cell receptor beta chains were all obtained from the same sample, sequenced in a study of shared clonotypes between healthy human individuals. Using immunoSEQ multiplex PCR, the repertoire was profiled, and TCRdb retains in-frame clones only, with some absent. The sample consists of approximately 2.5 million clones, around 90% of them appearing once. The sequencing input was naive CD4+ T cells sorted from blood. Indicated subset: CD45RA+ positively selected. The receptors were sampled from a man between 18 and 29 years old in good health.

The chain combines TRBV19 with TRBJ2-7, with D possibly matching TRBD1 (6 bases). This CDR3 spans 14 amino acids. CDR1 and CDR2 from the germline V gene are LNHDA and SQIVND (reference sequence). Trimming removed 5 bases at V and 4 bases at J, with 15 bases between. The CDR3 here is CASSEDSEPYEQYF. For the CDR3, the DNA is TGTGCCAGTAGTGAGGACAGCGAACCTTACGAGCAGTACTTC.

In its sample, this clone was seen once. The chain employs TRBV18 and TRBJ2-6; D call uncertain. V lost 4 bases and J 1 base, leaving 8 bases between the germline ends. Germline assignment: CDR1 KGHSH and CDR2 LQKENI. This CDR3 spans 15 amino acids. CDR3 coding DNA: TGTGCCAGCTCACTTCCTAGATCTGGGGCCAACGTCCTGACTTTC. Its protein is CASSLPRSGANVLTF.

CDR3 sequence (DNA): TGTGCCAGCAGCTTACTGAAATGGACAGGGGGAATCTCTGGGGCCAACGTCCTGACTTTC. This encodes CASSLLKWTGGISGANVLTF. The chain combines TRBV5-4 with TRBJ2-6, with 10 bases aligning to TRBD1. The CDR3 consists of 20 residues. Germline assignment: CDR1 SGHNT and CDR2 YYREEE (reference sequence). V trimming: 2 bases; J trimming: 0 bases; junction bases outside the gene matches: 11.

The rearrangement links TRBV19 to TRBJ1-6, with D unclear. The CDR3 consists of 14 residues. Between the trimmed V and J ends, which lost 7 bases and 4 bases, there was a span of 11 bases. Germline V lookup: CDR1 LNHDA, CDR2 SQIVND (reference sequence). The CDR3 DNA reads as TGTGCCAGTACCAATGCTCAGTATAATTCACCCCTCCACTTT. This sequence encodes CASTNAQYNSPLHF.

V gene TRBV7-3 combines with J gene TRBJ2-2, with D perhaps being TRBD1 or TRBD2 (5 bases each). V was pared by 0 bases and J by 6 bases, with 11 bases between. CDR1 is SGHTA, CDR2 FQGTGA, per germline. The CDR3 sequence is 15 residues long. CDR3 loop: CASSLTGTVAGELFF. CDR3 nucleotide sequence: TGTGCCAGCAGCTTAACGGGGACGGTGGCCGGGGAGCTGTTTTTT.

This rearrangement joins TRBV15 to TRBJ1-1; the D is unclear. CDR1 and CDR2 from the germline V gene are LNHNV and YYDKDF (reference sequence). The CDR3 length is 16 residues. The V end lost 0 bases, the J end lost 0 bases, and 11 bases lay between the germline ends. The CDR3 DNA reads TGTGCCACCAGCAGAGATGTGGAAGCGCTGAACACTGAAGCTTTCTTT. Translating gives CATSRDVEALNTEAFF.

This chain links TRBV5-1 with TRBJ2-4, with 7 bases that match TRBD1. Per the germline V gene, CDR1 is SGHRS and CDR2 is YFSETQ. The CDR3 consists of 14 residues. The J segment lost 5 bases and the V segment lost 3 bases, leaving 5 bases of the junction unmatched. DNA for the CDR3: TGCGCCAGCAGCTGGAATACAGGGGAAAACATTCAGTACTTC. Its translation is CASSWNTGENIQYF.

This clone was counted once. This chain connects TRBV7-9 to TRBJ2-7; D is ambiguous. The CDR3 length is 16 residues. Germline assignment: CDR1 SEHNR and CDR2 FQNEAQ (reference sequence). V dropped 5 bases and J dropped 0 bases, with 17 bases sitting between them. CDR3 coding DNA: TGTGCCAGCAGCCTCCCCCCAGATGGAAGCTCCTACGAGCAGTACTTC. Amino acid sequence: CASSLPPDGSSYEQYF.

As regards this clone: This sample also contains other DNA sequences that code for the same CDR3. This chain connects TRBV18 to TRBJ2-1, with 11 positions matching TRBD1. V shed 3 bases, J shed 1 base, and the junction held 2 bases outside the gene matches. The V gene's germline CDR1 is KGHSH and CDR2 LQKENI. CDR3 length: 16 amino acids. The chain's CDR3 is CASSPGTGGSYNEQFF. The CDR3 bases are TGTGCCAGCTCACCCGGGACAGGGGGATCCTACAATGAGCAGTTCTTC.

The rearrangement uses TRBV5-6 and TRBJ1-2; TRBD1 might be the D (5 bases). CDR1 SGHDT and CDR2 YYEEEE come from the germline V gene. There are 14 residues in the CDR3. V shed 4 bases and J shed 0 bases, with 10 bases lying between them. CDR3 residues: CASSAGHSNYGYTF. The CDR3 nucleotides are TGTGCCAGCAGCGCAGGACATTCTAACTATGGCTACACCTTC.

The rearrangement links TRBV4-1 to TRBJ2-7; 9 nucleotides align to TRBD2. The V segment lost 2 bases and the J segment 1 base; nucleotides outside the gene matches: 9. Germline CDR1 is MGHRA and CDR2 is YSYEKL. The CDR3 runs to 17 residues. The CDR3 region is CASSQFLAGSISYEQYF. The CDR3, as DNA: TGCGCCAGCAGCCAATTCCTAGCGGGGTCCATTTCCTACGAGCAGTACTTC.

To note about this clone: This CDR3 is also generated by other DNA sequences in the sample. The rearrangement links TRBV2 to TRBJ2-2; the D is unclear. Germline V lookup: CDR1 SNHLY, CDR2 FYNNEI. CDR3 length: 11 amino acids. Trimming stripped 3 bases from V and 8 bases from J, with 4 bases between. CDR3 residues: CASSDPGELFF. The CDR3 bases are TGTGCCAGCAGTGACCCGGGGGAGCTGTTTTTT.

The sample holds one count of this clone. The chain's CDR3 is CASSFYRAPYEQYF. The CDR3 region has the DNA TGTGCCAGCAGCTTCTACAGGGCCCCCTACGAGCAGTACTTC. This chain uses TRBV5-8 with TRBJ2-7; D is possibly TRBD1 (6 bases). The germline gives CDR1 SGHTS, CDR2 YDEGEE. V was cut by 2 bases and J by 2 bases, with 11 bases left in between. This CDR3 spans 14 amino acids. The entire variable domain, with the rest obtained from reference TRBV5-8 and TRBJ2-7, is as follows: EAGVTQSPTHLIKTRGQQATLRCSPISGHTSVYWYQQALGLGLQFLLWYDEGEERNRGNFPPRFSGRQFPNYSSELNVNALELEDSALYLCASSFYRAPYEQYFGPGTRLTVT.

The rearrangement links TRBV11-2 to TRBJ2-7, with D maybe TRBD1 (6 bases). V was shortened by 5 bases and J by 2 bases, with 16 bases between the two germline ends. The CDR3 runs 15 residues. The germline V gene encodes CDR1 SGHAT and CDR2 FQNNGV. The CDR3 region has the DNA TGTGCCAGCAGCATTGTAGGACAGCCTACCTACGAGCAGTACTTC. This codes for CASSIVGQPTYEQYF.

The count of this clone is one. The V and J genes are TRBV14 and TRBJ1-2, with D possibly matching TRBD1 (6 bases). The V gene lost 6 bases and the J gene lost 4 bases, with 24 bases spanning the gap. Germline V gives CDR1 SGHDN, CDR2 FVKESK. The CDR3 extends over 17 amino acids. The CDR3 region has the DNA TGTGCCAGCAGTTCTGAACTCCCAGGACGGGGGGCCTATGGCTACACCTTC. This translates into CASSSELPGRGAYGYTF.

V gene TRBV18 combines with J gene TRBJ1-1, with a tentative D call TRBD1 (6 bases). The CDR3 loop spans 21 amino acids. The germline V gene has CDR1 KGHSH and CDR2 LQKENI. V was clipped by 2 bases and J by 0 bases, with 28 bases between them. For the CDR3, the DNA is TGTGCCAGCTCACCAGGTCAGGTTTGGGGGGGCGCCTACTTTTTGAACACTGAAGCTTTCTTT. This codes for CASSPGQVWGGAYFLNTEAFF.

The chain has TRBV6-1 and TRBJ1-5; D ambiguous. Germline V gene lookup returns CDR1 MNHNS and CDR2 SASEGT. The CDR3 has 15 residues. V lost 2 bases to trimming and J lost 0 bases, with 8 bases between them. The CDR3 reads CASSESRYSNQPQHF. The CDR3 region has the DNA TGTGCCAGCAGTGAAAGTAGATATAGCAATCAGCCCCAGCATTTT.

J is TRBJ2-1 and V is TRBV5-1; D might be TRBD2 (7 bases). The CDR3 sequence is 15 residues long. CDR1 and CDR2 (germline): SGHRS, YFSETQ. V was shortened by 7 bases and J by 4 bases, with 18 bases between the two germline ends. CDR3 sequence (DNA): TGCGCCAGCCATCCGGGGGGACATACTTACAATGAGCAGTTCTTC. Residues: CASHPGGHTYNEQFF.

V is TRBV10-1 and J is TRBJ2-7, with D hard to call. Trimming took 5 bases from V and 5 from J, leaving 16 bases between them. This CDR3 spans 14 amino acids. Germline CDR1 and CDR2: WNHNN and SYGVQD (reference sequence). The CDR3 DNA reads TGCGCCAGCAGTATACTAAGAAATGCGGACGAGCAGTACTTC. This codes for CASSILRNADEQYF.

The gene calls are TRBV6-8 and TRBJ1-5, with 7 bases matching TRBD1. With V trimmed by 7 bases and J by 7 bases, 10 bases remained unmatched. CDR1 and CDR2 from the germline V gene are MNHGY and SAAAGT. The length of the CDR3 is 14 residues. In nucleotides, the CDR3 is TGTGCCAGCATCCAACAGGGGAGAGGACAGCCCCAGCATTTT. This sequence encodes CASIQQGRGQPQHF.

As for this clone: Other DNA sequences of this sample code for an identical CDR3. The chain employs TRBV5-1 and TRBJ2-7, with TRBD2 matching over 8 bases. Germline V CDR1 and CDR2: SGHRS, YFSETQ. The CDR3 runs 15 residues. Germline trimming cut 0 bases from V and 2 bases from J; bases unmatched to any gene: 4. In DNA, the CDR3 is TGCGCCAGCAGCTTGGCTCTAGCGGGTGCCTACGAGCAGTACTTC. Encoded protein: CASSLALAGAYEQYF. Complete variable domain (other parts from reference TRBV5-1 and TRBJ2-7): KAGVTQTPRYLIKTRGQQVTLSCSPISGHRSVSWYQQTPGQGLQFLFEYFSETQRNKGNFPGRFSGRQFSNSRSEMNVSTLELGDSALYLCASSLALAGAYEQYFGPGTRLTVT.

This clone was seen a single time. Other DNA sequences in this sample translate to the same CDR3. V gene TRBV5-1 combines with J gene TRBJ1-6; D ambiguous. Trimming shortened V by 0 bases and J by 7 bases, and 5 bases separated the two germline ends. CDR1 is SGHRS and CDR2 is YFSETQ in the germline V gene. This CDR3 has 13 residues. The CDR3 sequence: CASSLVGNSPLHF. The CDR3 DNA is TGCGCCAGCAGCTTGGTGGGGAATTCACCCCTCCACTTT.

This sequence joins TRBV6-5 and TRBJ2-1; D is unresolved. V was pared by 3 bases and J by 1 base, with 10 bases between. Germline CDR1 MNHEY, CDR2 SVGAGI. The CDR3 loop spans 15 amino acids. The CDR3 coding sequence is TGTGCCAGCAGTTATAAAGGGCAATCCTACAATGAGCAGTTCTTC. It is translated as CASSYKGQSYNEQFF.